The present T cell receptor (beta chain) was sequenced within a study of shared clonotypes between healthy human individuals. TCRdb's copy holds only in-frame clones and misses some; the assay was immunoSEQ multiplex PCR. Of 1.5 million to 2.5 million clones in the sample, roughly 95% were seen once. Worth noting for this clone: The sample holds other DNA sequences that translate to the same CDR3.

Terminally differentiated effector memory CD45RA+ cells were excluded by CCR7 positive selection of CD45RO-negative cells. This clonotype originated in a man younger than 35 in good health. What was sequenced was naive CD8+ T cells sorted from blood.

CDR3 loop: CASSYGGEAYEQYF. The CDR3 coding sequence is TGTGCCAGCAGTTACGGAGGGGAAGCCTACGAGCAGTACTTC. The chain employs TRBV6-5 and TRBJ2-7; D perhaps matches TRBD2 (6 bases). V shed 2 bases and J shed 2 bases, with 10 bases lying between them. CDR1 and CDR2 from the germline V gene are MNHEY and SVGAGI. The CDR3 extends over 14 amino acids.